Here is one T cell receptor beta chain with its context. This specimen comes from a study of blood T cell repertoires in COVID-19. Across the whole study: Acute and convalescent COVID-19 specimens originated in the United States, Italy and Spain. T cells, B-cell-depleted T cells, or PBMCs supplied cDNA or gDNA.

CDR3 length equals 12 residues. V was clipped by 5 bases and J by 5 bases, with 6 bases between them. Germline lookup yields CDR1 LNHDA and CDR2 SQIVND (reference sequence). Original analysis: Reference gene primer amplification gave nucleated cell count estimates. Profiled with immunoSEQ multiplex PCR; TCRdb holds only in-frame clones, not every one. D and trimming come from the DNA, and the V and J calls and clone size come from that table. This table holds over 250,000 clones, 89% found once. Adults between roughly 18 and 89 years of age took part from about two dozen US areas. The sequence was collected from a woman in her sixties or seventies who had recovered from COVID-19. This chain connects TRBV19 to TRBJ2-2; D not resolved. What was sequenced was PBMCs or T cells enriched from blood (not recorded which). The CDR3 DNA is TGTGCCAGTAGTGTCGGGACCGGGGAGCTGTTTTTT. Protein sequence: CASSVGTGELFF.